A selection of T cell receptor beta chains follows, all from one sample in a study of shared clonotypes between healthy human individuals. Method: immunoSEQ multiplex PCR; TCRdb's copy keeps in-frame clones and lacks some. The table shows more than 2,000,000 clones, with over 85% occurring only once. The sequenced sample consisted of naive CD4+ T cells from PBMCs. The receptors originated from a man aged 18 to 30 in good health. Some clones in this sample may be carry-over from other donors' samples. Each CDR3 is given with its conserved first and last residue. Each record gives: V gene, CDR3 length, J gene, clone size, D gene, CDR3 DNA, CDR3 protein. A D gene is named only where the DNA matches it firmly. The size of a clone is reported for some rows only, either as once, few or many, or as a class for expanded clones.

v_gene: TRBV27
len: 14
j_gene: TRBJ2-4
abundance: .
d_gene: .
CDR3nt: TGTGCCAGCAGTTTACTAGGGTATGAAAACATTCAGTACTTC
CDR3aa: CASSLLGYENIQYF

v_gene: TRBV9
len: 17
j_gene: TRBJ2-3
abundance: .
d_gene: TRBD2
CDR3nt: TGTGCCAGCAGCCCAGGACTAGCGGGGCCTAGCACAGATACGCAGTATTTT
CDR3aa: CASSPGLAGPSTDTQYF

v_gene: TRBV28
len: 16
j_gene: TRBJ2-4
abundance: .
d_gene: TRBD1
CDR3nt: TGTGCCAGCAAGGGCCTCGGACAGGGGCCGAACCGTAATCAGTACTTC
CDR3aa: CASKGLGQGPNRNQYF

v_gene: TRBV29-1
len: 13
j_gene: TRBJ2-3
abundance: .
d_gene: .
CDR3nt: TGCAGCGTTGTGGGAGCTAGCACAGATACGCAGTATTTT
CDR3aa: CSVVGASTDTQYF

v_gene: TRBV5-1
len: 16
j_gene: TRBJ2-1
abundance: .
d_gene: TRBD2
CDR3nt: TGCGCCAGCAGCTTAGGTGGGACTAGCGGGGGCAATGAGCAGTTCTTC
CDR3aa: CASSLGGTSGGNEQFF

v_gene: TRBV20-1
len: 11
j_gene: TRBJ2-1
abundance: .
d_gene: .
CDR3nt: TGCAGTGCTAGGGCTCTAGCTCCGCAGTTCTTC
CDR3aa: CSARALAPQFF

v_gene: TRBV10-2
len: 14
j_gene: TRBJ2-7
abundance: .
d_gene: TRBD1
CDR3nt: TGCGCCAGCAGTGAAGGGACAGGGGTCTACGAGCAGTACTTC
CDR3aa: CASSEGTGVYEQYF

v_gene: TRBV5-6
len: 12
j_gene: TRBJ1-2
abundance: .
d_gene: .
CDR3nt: TGTGCCAGCAGCTTGACAGGCTATGGCTACACCTTC
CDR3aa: CASSLTGYGYTF

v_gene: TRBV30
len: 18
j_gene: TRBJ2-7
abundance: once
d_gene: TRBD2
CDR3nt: TGTGCCTGGAGTGTACACTTGTCCTTGGGGAGGGGCCCCTCCGAGCAGTACTTC
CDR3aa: CAWSVHLSLGRGPSEQYF

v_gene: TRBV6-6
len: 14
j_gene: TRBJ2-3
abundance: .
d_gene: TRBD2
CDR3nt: TGTGCCAGCAGCGGACTAGCGGGAGCAGATACGCAGTATTTT
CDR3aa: CASSGLAGADTQYF

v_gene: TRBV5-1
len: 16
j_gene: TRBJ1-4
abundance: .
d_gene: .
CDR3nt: TGCGCCAGCAGCTTCGGGGCCCTTGCAACTAATGAAAAACTGTTTTTT
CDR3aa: CASSFGALATNEKLFF

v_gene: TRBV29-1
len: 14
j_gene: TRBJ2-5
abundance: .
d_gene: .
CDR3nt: TGCAGCGCTGACAGGGACCCCGGGGGAGAGACCCAGTACTTC
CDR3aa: CSADRDPGGETQYF

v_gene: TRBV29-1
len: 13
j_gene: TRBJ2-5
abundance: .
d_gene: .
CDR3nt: TGCAGCGTTGACGGGGGCGACCAAGAGACCCAGTACTTC
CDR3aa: CSVDGGDQETQYF

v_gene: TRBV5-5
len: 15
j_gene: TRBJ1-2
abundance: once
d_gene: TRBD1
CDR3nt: TGTGCCAGCAGCTTTGCCCCAGGGGGCAGGTATGGCTACACCTTC
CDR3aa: CASSFAPGGRYGYTF

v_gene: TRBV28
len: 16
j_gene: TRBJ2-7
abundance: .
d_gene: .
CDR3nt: TGTGCCAGCAGTGGCGGATTTCTGGCAGGGGTTAACGAGCAGTACTTC
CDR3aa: CASSGGFLAGVNEQYF

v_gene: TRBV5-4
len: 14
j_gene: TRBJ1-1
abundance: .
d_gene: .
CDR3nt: TGTGCCAGCAGGAGGGGACACCAGAACACTGAAGCTTTCTTT
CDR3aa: CASRRGHQNTEAFF

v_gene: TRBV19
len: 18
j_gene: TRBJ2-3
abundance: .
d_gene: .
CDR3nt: TGTGCCAGTAGTATAGATCATACAGGGCGGGGGTCAACAGATACGCAGTATTTT
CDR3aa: CASSIDHTGRGSTDTQYF

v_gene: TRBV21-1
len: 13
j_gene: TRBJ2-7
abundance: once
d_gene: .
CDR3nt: TGTGCCAGCAGCAACCCGTGCTCCTACGAGCAGTACTTC
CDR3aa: CASSNPCSYEQYF

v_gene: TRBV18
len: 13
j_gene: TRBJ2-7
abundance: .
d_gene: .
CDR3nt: TGTGCCAGCTCACCATCTGGGGGCTACGAGCAGTACTTC
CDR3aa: CASSPSGGYEQYF

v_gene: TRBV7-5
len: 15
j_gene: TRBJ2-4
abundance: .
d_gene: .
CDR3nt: TGTGCCAGAAGCCGACCGAGACAAGGCAAAAACATTCAGTACTTC
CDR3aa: CARSRPRQGKNIQYF

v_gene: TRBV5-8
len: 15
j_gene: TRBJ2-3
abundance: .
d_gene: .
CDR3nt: TGTGCCAGCAGCACCATGGGGAGGAGCACAGATACGCAGTATTTT
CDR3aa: CASSTMGRSTDTQYF

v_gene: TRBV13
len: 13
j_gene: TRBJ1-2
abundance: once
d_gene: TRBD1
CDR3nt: TGTGCCAGCAGCTTGACAGGGTTAAATGGCTACACCTTC
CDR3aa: CASSLTGLNGYTF

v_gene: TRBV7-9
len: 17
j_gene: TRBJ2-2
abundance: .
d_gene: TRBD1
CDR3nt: TGTGCCAGCAGCCGAACCCGGACAGGGGCTGACACCGGGGAGCTGTTTTTT
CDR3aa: CASSRTRTGADTGELFF

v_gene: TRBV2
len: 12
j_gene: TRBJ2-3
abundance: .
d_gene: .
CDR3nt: TGTGCCAGCGGTTGGAGTGCAAATACGCAGTATTTT
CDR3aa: CASGWSANTQYF

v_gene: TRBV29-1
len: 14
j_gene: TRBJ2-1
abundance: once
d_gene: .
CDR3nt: TGCAGCGCCCCAGTGGGCGGACCTCGGAATGAGCAGTTCTTC
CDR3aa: CSAPVGGPRNEQFF

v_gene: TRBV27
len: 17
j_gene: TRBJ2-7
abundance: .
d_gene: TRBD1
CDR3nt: TGTGCCAGCAGTTTTAGTCGCACAGGGGGCCGCTCCTACGAGCAGTACTTC
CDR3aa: CASSFSRTGGRSYEQYF

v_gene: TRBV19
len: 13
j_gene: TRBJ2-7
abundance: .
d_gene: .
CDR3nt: TGTGCCAGTAGTATGGCGTATGCTTACGAGCAGTACTTC
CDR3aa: CASSMAYAYEQYF

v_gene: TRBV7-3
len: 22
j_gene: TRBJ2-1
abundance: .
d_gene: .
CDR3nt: TGTGCCAGCAGCTTAACGCCCGTCTCCAACTTTATAGCGGCTAGCTCCTACAATGAGCAGTTCTTC
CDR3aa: CASSLTPVSNFIAASSYNEQFF

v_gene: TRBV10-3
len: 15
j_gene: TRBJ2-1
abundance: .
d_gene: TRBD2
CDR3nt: TGTGCCATCAGAGGGATCGCGGCGGGAGGGGGTGAGCAGTTCTTC
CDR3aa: CAIRGIAAGGGEQFF

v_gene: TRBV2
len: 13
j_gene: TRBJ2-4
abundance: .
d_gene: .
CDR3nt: TGTGCCAGCAGGCGACTAGCCAAAAACATTCAGTACTTC
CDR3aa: CASRRLAKNIQYF

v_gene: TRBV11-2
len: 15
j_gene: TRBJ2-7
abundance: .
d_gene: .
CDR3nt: TGTGCCAGCAGTTGGGGTCCCGAGGGCTCCTACGAGCAGTACTTC
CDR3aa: CASSWGPEGSYEQYF

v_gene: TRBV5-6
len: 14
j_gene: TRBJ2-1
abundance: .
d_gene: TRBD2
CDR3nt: TGTGCCAGCAGCCCCTGGACTAGCGGGAGTAAGCAGTTCTTC
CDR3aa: CASSPWTSGSKQFF

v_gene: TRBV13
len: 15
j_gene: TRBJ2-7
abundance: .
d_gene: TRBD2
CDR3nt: TGTGCCAGCAGCTCCGGACTAGCGGGAGGAAACGAGCAGTACTTC
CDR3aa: CASSSGLAGGNEQYF

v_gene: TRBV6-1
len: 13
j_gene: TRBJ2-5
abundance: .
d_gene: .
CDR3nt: TGTGCCAGCAGGAGAAAGGGGCAGGCGACCCAGTACTTC
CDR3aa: CASRRKGQATQYF

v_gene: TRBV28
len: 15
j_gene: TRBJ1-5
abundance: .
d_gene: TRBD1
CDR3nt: TGTGCCAGCACGAAACCACAGGGGGCCAATCAGCCCCAGCATTTT
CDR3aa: CASTKPQGANQPQHF

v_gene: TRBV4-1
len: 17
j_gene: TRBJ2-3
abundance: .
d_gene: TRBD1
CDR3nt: TGCGCCAGCAGCCAAGATCCCTTGGACAGGCTTACAGATACGCAGTATTTT
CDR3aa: CASSQDPLDRLTDTQYF

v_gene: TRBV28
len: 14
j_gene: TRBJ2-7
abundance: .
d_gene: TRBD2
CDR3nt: TGTGCCAGCAGCTCTAGCGGGAGCTCCTACGAGCAGTACTTC
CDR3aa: CASSSSGSSYEQYF

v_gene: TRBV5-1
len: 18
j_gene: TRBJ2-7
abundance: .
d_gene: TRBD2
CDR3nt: TGCGCCAGCAGCTTGGGCCCAGCGGGGGAAACCCTCTCCTACGAGCAGTACTTC
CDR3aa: CASSLGPAGETLSYEQYF

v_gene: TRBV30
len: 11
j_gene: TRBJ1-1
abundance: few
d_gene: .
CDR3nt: TGTGCCTGGAGTAAGGCCATGACTGGAATCTTT
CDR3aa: CAWSKAMTGIF

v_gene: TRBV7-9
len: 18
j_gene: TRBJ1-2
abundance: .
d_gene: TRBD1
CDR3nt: TGTGCCAGCAGCCGGGCCCCAGGACAGGGGATGGTTAACTATGGCTACACCTTC
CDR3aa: CASSRAPGQGMVNYGYTF

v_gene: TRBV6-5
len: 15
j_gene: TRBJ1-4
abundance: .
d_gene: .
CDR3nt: TGTGCCAGCGGTTCCCGGGACTTGACCTATGAAAAACTGTTTTTT
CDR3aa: CASGSRDLTYEKLFF

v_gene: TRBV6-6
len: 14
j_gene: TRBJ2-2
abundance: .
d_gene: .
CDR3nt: TGTGCCAGCAGTTACTCGAGCAACACCGGGGAGCTGTTTTTT
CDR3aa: CASSYSSNTGELFF

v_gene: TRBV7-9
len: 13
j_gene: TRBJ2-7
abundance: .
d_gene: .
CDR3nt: TGTGCCAGCAGCCTGGAAGGGGACCACGAGCAGTACTTC
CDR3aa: CASSLEGDHEQYF

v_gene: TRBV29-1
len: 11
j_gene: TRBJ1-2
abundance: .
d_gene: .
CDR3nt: TGCAGCCACTGGGAGGGCCGGGGCTACACCTTC
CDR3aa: CSHWEGRGYTF

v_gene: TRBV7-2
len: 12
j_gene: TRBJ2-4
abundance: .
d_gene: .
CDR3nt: TGTGCCAGTGGAGGCTCAGGGAACATTCAGTACTTC
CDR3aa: CASGGSGNIQYF

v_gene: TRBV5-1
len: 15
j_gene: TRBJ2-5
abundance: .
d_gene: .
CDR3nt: TGCGCCAGCAGCTCCCCCTCCGGGGCCCAAGAGACCCAGTACTTC
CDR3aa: CASSSPSGAQETQYF